This TCR beta chain was found in a study of CD8+CD57+ T cells in acquired aplastic anemia. Overall study results and limits: The study found no significant CD8+ Simpson's diversity difference between patients and controls. Nearly 30 CD8+ CDR3 sequences were shared between patients and controls.

According to the study, genomic DNA was the template for TCR beta VDJ and CDR3 profiling. TCRdb reprocessed the reads with MiXCR, giving one entry per CDR3 protein. The sample includes some 160,000 distinct CDR3 sequences, under 55% of them seen just once. Note on this clonotype: Its antigen is currently unknown.

For sequencing, patients were chosen who had shown expansion of CD8+CD57+ cells by flow cytometry. Every patient presented with severe acquired aplastic anemia. The CDR3 is 13 residues long. V lost 0 bases and J 7 bases, leaving 8 bases between the germline ends. The germline V gene has CDR1 SGHRS and CDR2 YFSETQ. This chain joins TRBV5-1 and TRBJ2-1; D is possibly TRBD2 (5 bases). The clonotype originates from a human donor with aplastic anemia. The sample consisted of sorted CD4+, CD8+, or CD8+CD57+ T cells (not recorded which) from PBMCs. The CDR3 DNA reads as TGCGCCAGCAGCTTGGCCTCGGGGAATGAGCAGTTCTTC. Translation: CASSLASGNEQFF.